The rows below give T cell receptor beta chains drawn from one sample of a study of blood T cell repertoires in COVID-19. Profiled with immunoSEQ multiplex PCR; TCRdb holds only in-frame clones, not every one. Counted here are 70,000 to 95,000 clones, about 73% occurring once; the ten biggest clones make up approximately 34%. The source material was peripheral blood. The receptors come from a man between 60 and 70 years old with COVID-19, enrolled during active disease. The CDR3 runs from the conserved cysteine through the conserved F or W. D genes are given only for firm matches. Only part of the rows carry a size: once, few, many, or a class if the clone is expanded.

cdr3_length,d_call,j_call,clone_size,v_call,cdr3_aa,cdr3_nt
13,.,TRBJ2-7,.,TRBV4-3,CASSLRAGYEQYF,TGCGCCAGCAGCCTGAGGGCAGGTTACGAGCAGTACTTC
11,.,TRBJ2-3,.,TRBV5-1,CASSRGNTQYF,TGCGCCAGCAGCCGGGGAAATACGCAGTATTTT
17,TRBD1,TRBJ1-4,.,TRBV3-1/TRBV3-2,CASSQDSRDSQVEKLFF,TGTGCCAGCAGCCAGGATTCCCGGGACAGTCAAGTTGAAAAACTGTTTTTT
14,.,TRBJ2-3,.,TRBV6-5,CASCPGHPTDTQYF,TGTGCCAGCTGCCCGGGACACCCCACAGATACGCAGTATTTT
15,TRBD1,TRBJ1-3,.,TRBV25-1,CASSKQGPSGNTIYF,TGTGCCAGCAGTAAACAGGGGCCCTCTGGAAACACCATATATTTT
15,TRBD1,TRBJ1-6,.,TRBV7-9,CASSFARQGNSPLHF,TGTGCCAGCAGCTTTGCCCGACAGGGTAATTCACCCCTCCACTTT
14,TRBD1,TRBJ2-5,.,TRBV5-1,CASSSTGGQETQYF,TGCGCCAGCAGCTCCACAGGGGGCCAAGAGACCCAGTACTTC
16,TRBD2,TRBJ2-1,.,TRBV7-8,CASSRGVAGGDNEQFF,TGTGCCAGCAGCCGGGGGGTAGCGGGAGGTGACAATGAGCAGTTCTTC
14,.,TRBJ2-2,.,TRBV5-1,CASSLRQGGGELFF,TGCGCCAGCAGCTTGAGGCAGGGGGGCGGGGAGCTGTTTTTT
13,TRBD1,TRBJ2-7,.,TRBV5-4,CASSHQGADEQYF,TGTGCCAGCAGCCATCAGGGGGCGGACGAGCAGTACTTC
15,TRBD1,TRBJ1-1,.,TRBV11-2,CASSLGDSSNTEAFF,TGTGCCAGCAGCTTGGGGGACAGCTCAAACACTGAAGCTTTCTTT
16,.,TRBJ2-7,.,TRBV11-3,CASSLVGGRAGYEQYF,TGTGCCAGCAGCTTAGTAGGGGGGAGGGCCGGCTACGAGCAGTACTTC
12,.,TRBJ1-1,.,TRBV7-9,CASSLRGAEAFF,TGTGCCAGCAGCTTGCGGGGGGCTGAAGCTTTCTTT
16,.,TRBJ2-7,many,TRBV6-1,CASSEMSARVPYEQYF,TGTGCCAGCAGTGAAATGTCAGCCAGGGTTCCCTACGAGCAGTACTTC
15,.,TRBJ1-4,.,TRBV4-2,CASSQDTLSNEKLFF,TGTGCCAGCAGCCAAGATACATTGTCGAATGAAAAACTGTTTTTT
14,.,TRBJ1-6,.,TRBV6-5,CASTLQDYNSPLHF,TGTGCCAGCACCCTACAGGATTATAATTCACCCCTCCACTTT
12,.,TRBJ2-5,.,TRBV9,CASSARGETQYF,TGTGCCAGCAGCGCGAGGGGGGAGACCCAGTACTTC
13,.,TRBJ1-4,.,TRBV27,CASRTAGAEKLFF,TGTGCCAGCCGGACAGCTGGCGCCGAAAAACTGTTTTTT
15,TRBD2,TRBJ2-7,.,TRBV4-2,CASSHVTSGSYEQYF,TGTGCCAGCAGCCACGTGACTAGCGGTTCCTACGAGCAGTACTTC
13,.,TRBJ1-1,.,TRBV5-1,CASSPVPNTEAFF,TGCGCCAGCAGTCCCGTCCCGAACACTGAAGCTTTCTTT
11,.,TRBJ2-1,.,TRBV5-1,CASSFLSEQFF,TGCGCCAGCAGCTTCCTCAGTGAGCAGTTCTTC
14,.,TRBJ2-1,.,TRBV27,CASRGRQTGGEQFF,TGTGCCAGCAGGGGGCGGCAGACCGGGGGTGAGCAGTTCTTC
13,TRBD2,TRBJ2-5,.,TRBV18,CASSPKETSNQYF,TGTGCCAGCTCACCAAAAGAGACTAGCAATCAGTACTTC
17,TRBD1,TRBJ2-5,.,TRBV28,CASSLGRAGQAEKTQYF,TGTGCCAGCAGTTTAGGGCGGGCCGGACAGGCCGAGAAGACCCAGTACTTC
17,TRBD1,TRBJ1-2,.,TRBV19,CASNLGPGTGVNYGYTF,TGTGCCAGTAACCTCGGCCCAGGGACAGGGGTTAACTATGGCTACACCTTC
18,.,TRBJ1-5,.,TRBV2,CASTFNQWRSGLGQPQHF,TGTGCCAGCACTTTCAACCAGTGGAGGTCGGGCTTAGGTCAGCCCCAGCATTTT
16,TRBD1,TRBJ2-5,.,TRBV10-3,CAISEGRTGGGETQYF,TGTGCCATCAGTGAAGGCCGGACAGGGGGGGGAGAGACCCAGTACTTC
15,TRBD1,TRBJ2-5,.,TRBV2,CASSNRQGKGETQYF,TGTGCCAGCAGTAACCGACAGGGGAAGGGAGAGACCCAGTACTTC
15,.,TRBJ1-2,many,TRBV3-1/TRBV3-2,CASSQVSAGGHGYTF,TGTGCCAGCAGCCAAGTATCAGCGGGGGGTCATGGCTACACCTTC
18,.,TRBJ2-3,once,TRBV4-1,CASSQDLVVGVGTDTQYF,TGCGCCAGCAGCCAAGATCTAGTTGTGGGTGTTGGCACAGATACGCAGTATTTT